This T cell receptor beta chain is from a study of beta chain features in type 1 diabetes. CDR1 is SGHVS, CDR2 FNYEAQ, per germline. The CDR3 has 17 residues. Unmatched junction bases numbered 2, after V lost 0 bases and J lost 1 base. In this sample, this clone turned up many times. Its antigen is currently unknown. About 120 mL of blood, on average, came from one heparinised draw per donor. TCRB transcripts that were expressed got sequenced, as all of the isolated RNA had been reverse transcribed. Using immunoSEQ multiplex PCR, the repertoire was profiled, and TCRdb retains in-frame clones only, with some absent. This sample has some 200,000 clones; about 11% occur once, and the top ten carry 1% to 1.5%. Broader study findings: Sampled from patients, naive, central memory and Treg TCRB repertoires appeared more similar than those sampled from healthy donors. Lower insertion and higher deletion counts appeared at VDJ junctions in type 1 diabetes patients.

The sample was central memory CD4+ T cells from blood. The gene calls are TRBV7-6 and TRBJ2-2; 10 bases agree with TRBD2. This clonotype was obtained from a young man in good health. In nucleotides, the CDR3 is TGTGCCAGCAGCTTAGCGGGACTAGCGCGGAACACCGGGGAGCTGTTTTTT. It translates to CASSLAGLARNTGELFF.